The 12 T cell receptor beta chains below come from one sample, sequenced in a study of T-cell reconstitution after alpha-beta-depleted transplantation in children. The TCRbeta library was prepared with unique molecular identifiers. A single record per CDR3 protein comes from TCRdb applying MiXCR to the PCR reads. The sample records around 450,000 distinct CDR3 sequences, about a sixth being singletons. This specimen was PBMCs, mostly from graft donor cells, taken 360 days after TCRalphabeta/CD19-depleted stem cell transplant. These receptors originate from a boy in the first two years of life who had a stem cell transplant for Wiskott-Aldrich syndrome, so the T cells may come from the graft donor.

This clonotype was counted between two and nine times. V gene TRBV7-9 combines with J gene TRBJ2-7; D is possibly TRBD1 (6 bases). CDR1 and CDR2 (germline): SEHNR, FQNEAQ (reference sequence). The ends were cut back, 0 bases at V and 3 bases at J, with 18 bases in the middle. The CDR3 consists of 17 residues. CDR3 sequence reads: CASSLALSAGAYYEQYF. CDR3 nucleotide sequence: TGTGCCAGCAGCTTAGCGCTATCGGCAGGGGCCTACTACGAGCAGTACTTC.

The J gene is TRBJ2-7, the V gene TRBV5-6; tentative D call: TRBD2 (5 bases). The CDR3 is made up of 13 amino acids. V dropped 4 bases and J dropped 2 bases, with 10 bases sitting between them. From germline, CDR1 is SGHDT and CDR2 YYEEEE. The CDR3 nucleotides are TGTGCCAGCAGCGCGGGTTTTCCCTACGAGCAGTACTTC. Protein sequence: CASSAGFPYEQYF.

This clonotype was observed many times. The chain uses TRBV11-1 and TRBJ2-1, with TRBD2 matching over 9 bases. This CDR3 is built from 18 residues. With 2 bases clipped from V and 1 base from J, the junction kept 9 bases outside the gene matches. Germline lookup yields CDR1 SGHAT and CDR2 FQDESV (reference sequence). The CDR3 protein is CASSLLPSGISSYNEQFF. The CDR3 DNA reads TGTGCCAGCAGCTTACTGCCTAGCGGGATTTCATCCTACAATGAGCAGTTCTTC. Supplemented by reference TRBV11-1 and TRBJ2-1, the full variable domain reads EAEVAQSPRYKITEKSQAVAFWCDPISGHATLYWYRQILGQGPELLVQFQDESVVDDSQLPKDRFSAERLKGVDSTLKIQPAELGDSAMYLCASSLLPSGISSYNEQFFGPGTRLTVL.

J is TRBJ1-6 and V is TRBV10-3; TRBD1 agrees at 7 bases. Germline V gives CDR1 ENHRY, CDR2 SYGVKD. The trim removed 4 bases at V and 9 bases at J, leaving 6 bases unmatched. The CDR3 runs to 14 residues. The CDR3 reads CAISVGTVGSPLHF. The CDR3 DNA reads TGTGCCATCAGTGTGGGGACAGTCGGTTCACCCCTCCACTTT.

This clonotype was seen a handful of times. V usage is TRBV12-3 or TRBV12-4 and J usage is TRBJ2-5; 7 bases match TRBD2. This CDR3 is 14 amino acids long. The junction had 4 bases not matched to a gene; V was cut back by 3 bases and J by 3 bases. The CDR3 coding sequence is TGTGCCAGCAGTTTCCGGGAGGCCAAAGAGACCCAGTACTTC. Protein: CASSFREAKETQYF.

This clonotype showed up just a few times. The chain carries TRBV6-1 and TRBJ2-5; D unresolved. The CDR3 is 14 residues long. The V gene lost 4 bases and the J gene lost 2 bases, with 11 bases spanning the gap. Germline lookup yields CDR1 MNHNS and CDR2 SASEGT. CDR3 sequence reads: CASSAGFRQETQYF. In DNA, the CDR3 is TGTGCCAGCAGTGCCGGTTTCCGGCAAGAGACCCAGTACTTC.

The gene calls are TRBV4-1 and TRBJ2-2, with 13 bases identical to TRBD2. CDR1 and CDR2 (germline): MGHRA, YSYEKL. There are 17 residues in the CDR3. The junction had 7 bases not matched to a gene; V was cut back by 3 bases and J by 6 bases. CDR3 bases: TGCGCCAGCAGCCACCAAACTAGCGGGGGGGCCGCCGGGGAGCTGTTTTTT. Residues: CASSHQTSGGAAGELFF.

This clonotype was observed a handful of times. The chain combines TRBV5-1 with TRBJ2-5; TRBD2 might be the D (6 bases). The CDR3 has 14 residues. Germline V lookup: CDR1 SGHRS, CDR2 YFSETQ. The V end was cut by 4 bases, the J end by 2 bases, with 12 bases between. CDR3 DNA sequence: TGCGCCAGCAGCCGAGGGACTTCTCAAGAGACCCAGTACTTC. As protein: CASSRGTSQETQYF.

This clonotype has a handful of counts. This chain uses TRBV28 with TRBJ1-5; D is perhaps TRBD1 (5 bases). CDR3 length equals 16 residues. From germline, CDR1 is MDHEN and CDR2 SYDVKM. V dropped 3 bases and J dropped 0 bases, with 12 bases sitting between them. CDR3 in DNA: TGTGCCAGCAGTTTTCGACAGTATTATAGCAATCAGCCCCAGCATTTT. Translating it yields CASSFRQYYSNQPQHF.

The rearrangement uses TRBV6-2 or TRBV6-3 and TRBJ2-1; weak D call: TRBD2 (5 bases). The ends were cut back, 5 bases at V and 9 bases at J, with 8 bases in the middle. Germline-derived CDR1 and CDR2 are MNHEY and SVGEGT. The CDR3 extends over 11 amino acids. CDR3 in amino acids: CASSGSSEQFF. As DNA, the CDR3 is TGTGCCAGCAGTGGGAGCAGTGAGCAGTTCTTC.

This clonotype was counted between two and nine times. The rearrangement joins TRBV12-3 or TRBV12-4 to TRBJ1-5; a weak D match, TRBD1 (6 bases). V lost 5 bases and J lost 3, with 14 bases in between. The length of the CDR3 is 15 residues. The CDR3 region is CASSLNRVFNQPQHF. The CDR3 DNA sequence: TGTGCCAGCAGTCTGAACAGGGTATTCAATCAGCCCCAGCATTTT.

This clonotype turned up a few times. The CDR3 DNA reads TGCGCCAGCAGCTTCAGCCGTTATGAGCAGTTCTTC. It is translated as CASSFSRYEQFF. The rearrangement uses TRBV5-1 and TRBJ2-1, with D unclear. The CDR3 runs 12 residues. Trimming took off 2 bases at V and 8 bases at J, with 8 bases between the two ends. Germline CDR1 and CDR2: SGHRS and YFSETQ. The entire variable domain, with the rest obtained from reference TRBV5-1 and TRBJ2-1, is as follows: KAGVTQTPRYLIKTRGQQVTLSCSPISGHRSVSWYQQTPGQGLQFLFEYFSETQRNKGNFPGRFSGRQFSNSRSEMNVSTLELGDSALYLCASSFSRYEQFFGPGTRLTVL.